A selection of T cell receptor beta chains follows, all from one sample in a study of blood T cell repertoires in COVID-19. Assay: immunoSEQ multiplex PCR; the TCRdb copy retains only in-frame clones and omits some. The data show approximately 190,000 clones, with around 84% seen just once and about 15% held by the top ten. Sequences were obtained from peripheral blood. The receptors were sampled from a man under 40 with active or convalescent COVID-19. CDR3s leave out the opening cysteine and the closing phenylalanine or tryptophan.

j_gene,v_gene,len,CDR3aa
TRBJ2-2,TRBV5-4,14,ASSLRRGAGTGELF
TRBJ2-7,TRBV19,15,ASSIGTGVDYLYEQY
TRBJ1-4,TRBV2,13,ASIGGVGANEKLF
TRBJ2-5,TRBV27,12,ASSFLAGRETQY
TRBJ1-5,TRBV28,16,ASSFPGQPFYSNQPQH
TRBJ1-3,TRBV11-3,15,ASSSSVPRGGGNTIY
TRBJ1-3,TRBV5-6,14,ASSLGDRAPGNTIY
TRBJ1-4,TRBV5-1,13,ASSLLGQVGEKLF
TRBJ1-3,TRBV28,15,ASSSPPGQGGGNTIY
TRBJ2-1,TRBV9,10,ASSVRENEQF
TRBJ2-6,TRBV10-3,13,AISPRDFLANVLT
TRBJ2-1,TRBV4-3,15,ASSQEIAGGGYNEQF
TRBJ2-7,TRBV11-3,13,ASSSRTGEIYEQY
TRBJ1-5,TRBV19,13,AARGTAYGNQPQH
TRBJ2-2,TRBV30,11,AWGTSGPGELF
TRBJ2-1,TRBV27,14,ASSLTSSGGHNEQF
TRBJ2-2,TRBV13,16,ASSASVGQGANTGELF
TRBJ1-1,TRBV3-1/TRBV3-2,11,ASSYRVGTEAF
TRBJ1-5,TRBV4-3,14,ASSQTLEGWNQPQH
TRBJ2-1,TRBV10-3,14,AIRLAGGKEDNEQF
TRBJ1-1,TRBV29-1,10,SVHLQGTEAF
TRBJ1-6,TRBV9,15,ASSTGGRSTGVSPLH
TRBJ1-6,TRBV11-2,12,ASSFGTGYSPLH
TRBJ1-5,TRBV2,13,ASSEFGEENQPQH
TRBJ2-1,TRBV18,9,ASSPRGEQF
TRBJ2-2,TRBV19,14,ASSIAKQGVAGELF
TRBJ2-2,TRBV30,12,AWTSGAETGELF
TRBJ1-2,TRBV5-1,10,ASSGEDYGYT
TRBJ2-7,TRBV11-3,12,ASSQGQGLDEQY
TRBJ1-5,TRBV2,13,ASFSGQGSNQPQH
TRBJ1-2,TRBV24-1,10,ATSDRDYGYT
TRBJ2-1,TRBV2,11,ASLVQGANEQF
TRBJ2-7,TRBV5-8,9,ASSRPGEQY
TRBJ1-2,TRBV5-5,14,ASSLDDSVFNYGYT